This T cell receptor (beta chain) was documented in a study of T cell responses to AZD1222 COVID-19 vaccine. Whole-study findings and limits: Only five or six AZD1222 recipients were seropositive at baseline. Repertoire sampling occurred only after the peak T cell response. Among vaccine-associated CD4 TCRs, coverage spanned spike, with dominance at 160-218 and 743-854. Nearly half of the spike-specific TCRs reportedly recognize variant regions that carry no mutations.

The ends lost 4 bases at V and 4 bases at J; junction bases unmatched: 4. CDR1 MNHEY and CDR2 SVGAGI come from the germline V gene. The CDR3 is made up of 15 amino acids. Profiled with immunoSEQ multiplex PCR; TCRdb holds only in-frame clones, not every one. The sample shows tens of thousands of clones, about 88% of them seen only once. Worth noting for this clone: Its target is unknown.

The sequence was obtained from an adult in good health. This chain joins TRBV6-5 and TRBJ1-4; 9 positions match TRBD1. Sequenced material: peripheral blood, taken on day 0 of AZD1222 vaccination. The CDR3 DNA sequence: TGTGCCAGCAGTTCGGACAGGGGCGTTAATGAAAAACTGTTTTTT. Its protein is CASSSDRGVNEKLFF.